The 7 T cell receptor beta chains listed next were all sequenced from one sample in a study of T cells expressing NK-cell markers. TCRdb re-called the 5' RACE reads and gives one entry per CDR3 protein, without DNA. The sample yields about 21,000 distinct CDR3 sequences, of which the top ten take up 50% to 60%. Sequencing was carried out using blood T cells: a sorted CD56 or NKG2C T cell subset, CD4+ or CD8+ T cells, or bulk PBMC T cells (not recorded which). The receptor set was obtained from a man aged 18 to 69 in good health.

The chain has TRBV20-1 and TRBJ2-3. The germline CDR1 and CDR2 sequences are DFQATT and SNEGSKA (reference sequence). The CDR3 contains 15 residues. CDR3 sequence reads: CSARDSTRGTDTQYF.

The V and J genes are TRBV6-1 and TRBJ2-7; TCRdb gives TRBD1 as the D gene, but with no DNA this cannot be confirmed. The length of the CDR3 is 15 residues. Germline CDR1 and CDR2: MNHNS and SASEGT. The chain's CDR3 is CASSEGGTGSGEQYF.

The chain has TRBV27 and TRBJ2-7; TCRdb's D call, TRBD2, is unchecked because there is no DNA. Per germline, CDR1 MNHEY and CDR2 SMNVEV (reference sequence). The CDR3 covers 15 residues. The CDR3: CASSLAWDSGYEQYF.

The chain's CDR3 is CASRDGDNEKLFF. The V call is TRBV7-9, the J call TRBJ1-4. CDR1 SEHNR and CDR2 FQNEAQ come from the germline V gene (reference sequence). There are 13 residues in the CDR3. The full variable domain, in which reference TRBV7-9 and TRBJ1-4 provide the parts outside the CDR3, is DTGVSQNPRHKITKRGQNVTFRCDPISEHNRLYWYRQTLGQGPEFLTYFQNEAQLEKSRLLSDRFSAERPKGSFSTLEIQRTEQGDSAMYLCASRDGDNEKLFFGSGTQLSVL.

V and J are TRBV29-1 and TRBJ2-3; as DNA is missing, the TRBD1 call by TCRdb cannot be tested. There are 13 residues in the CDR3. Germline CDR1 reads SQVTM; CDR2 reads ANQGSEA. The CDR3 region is CSMDNLSTDTQYF.

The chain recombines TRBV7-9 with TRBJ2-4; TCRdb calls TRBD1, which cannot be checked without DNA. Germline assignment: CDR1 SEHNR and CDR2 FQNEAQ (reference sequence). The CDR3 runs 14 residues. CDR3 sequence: CASSLGGQGNIQYF.

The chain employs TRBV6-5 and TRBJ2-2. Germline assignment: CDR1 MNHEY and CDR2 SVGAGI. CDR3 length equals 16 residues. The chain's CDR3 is CASSYSSGIHTGELFF.